Shown below are 6 T cell receptor beta chains from a single sample sequenced in a study of response to subunit inactivated influenza vaccine. Using its own MiXCR run on the RT-PCR reads, TCRdb lists one record per CDR3 protein. In the table there are 600,000 to 850,000 distinct CDR3 sequences, about 14% of which are singletons. This material consisted of PBMCs from blood, taken approximately 15 days before vaccination. The origin of the receptors is a man aged 45 to 65 who received an inactivated influenza vaccine.

This chain connects TRBV18 to TRBJ2-7; tentative D call: TRBD2 (6 bases). Germline lookup yields CDR1 KGHSH and CDR2 LQKENI. The CDR3 sequence is 16 residues long. Trimming removed 9 bases from V and 2 bases from J, with 23 bases in between. The CDR3 is CASYDTGGISPYEQYF. The CDR3 coding sequence is TGTGCCAGTTACGATACTGGGGGGATCTCGCCCTACGAGCAGTACTTC.

The rearrangement uses TRBV7-8 and TRBJ2-3, with TRBD2 identical over 12 bases. CDR1 is SGHVS and CDR2 is FQNEAQ in the germline V gene. The CDR3 contains 14 residues. Unmatched junction bases numbered 4, after V lost 6 bases and J lost 6 bases. The CDR3 bases are TGTGCCAGCAGACTAGCGGGGGGTTTGGATACGCAGTATTTT. Translating it yields CASRLAGGLDTQYF.

This chain uses TRBV20-1 with TRBJ2-5; 7 bases agree with TRBD2. The CDR3 has 13 amino acids. V was clipped by 3 bases and J by 4 bases; unmatched bases: 5. CDR1 is DFQATT, CDR2 SNEGSKA, per germline (reference sequence). CDR3 DNA sequence: TGCAGTGCTAGTTTAACGGGGGGAGAGACCCAGTACTTC. Residues: CSASLTGGETQYF.

The rearrangement joins TRBV20-1 to TRBJ1-1; the D is unclear. CDR1 DFQATT and CDR2 SNEGSKA come from the germline V gene (reference sequence). V gave up 6 bases and J gave up 4 bases, with 18 bases separating them. This CDR3 has 14 residues. This chain's CDR3 is CSASHRALVTEAFF. CDR3 DNA: TGCAGTGCCAGCCACCGGGCCCTTGTCACTGAAGCTTTCTTT.

On this clonotype itself: This is likely an artifact of a read error, given a far larger clone one base away. The chain employs TRBV5-1 and TRBJ2-5, with D possibly being TRBD1 (5 bases). The CDR3 extends over 13 amino acids. The germline CDR1 and CDR2 sequences are SGHRS and YFSETQ. The CDR3 is CPSSLGRQETQYF. The CDR3 DNA reads as TGCCCCAGCAGCTTGGGGCGGCAAGAGACCCAGTACTTC. The whole variable domain, remainder taken from reference TRBV5-1 and TRBJ2-5, is KAGVTQTPRYLIKTRGQQVTLSCSPISGHRSVSWYQQTPGQGLQFLFEYFSETQRNKGNFPGRFSGRQFSNSRSEMNVSTLELGDSALYLCPSSLGRQETQYFGPGTRLLVL.

V gene TRBV12-3 or TRBV12-4 combines with J gene TRBJ2-5, with D possibly matching TRBD1 (6 bases). The CDR3 extends over 14 amino acids. V lost 4 bases and J 2 bases, leaving 11 bases between the germline ends. CDR3 residues: CASSSRGWQETQYF. For the CDR3, the DNA is TGTGCCAGCAGTTCGAGGGGGTGGCAAGAGACCCAGTACTTC.